The 19 T cell receptor beta chains below were found in one sample sequenced in a study of cytomegalovirus exposure and HLA in healthy donors. Profiling relied on immunoSEQ multiplex PCR, and the TCRdb table lists in-frame clones only, not all of them. The sample records approximately 150,000 clones, about 83% being singletons. Sample: PBMCs. The receptors were sampled from a woman aged 30 to 39 in good health and CMV-seronegative.

CDR3 loop: CASSQTGNTGELFF. CDR3 bases: TGCGCCAGCAGCCAGACGGGGAACACCGGGGAGCTGTTTTTT. The J gene is TRBJ2-2, the V gene TRBV5-1; D not resolved. Germline V gives CDR1 SGHRS, CDR2 YFSETQ. The CDR3 totals 14 residues. Trimming left V 4 bases short and J 1 base short, with 8 bases between.

The chain links TRBV27 to TRBJ2-1; 9 bases map to TRBD2. The CDR3 extends over 12 amino acids. Germline V gives CDR1 MNHEY, CDR2 SMNVEV (reference sequence). CDR3 sequence (DNA): TGTGCGGCGGGGGGGCCGTATAATGAGCAGTTCTTC. Protein: CAAGGPYNEQFF.

This clone showed up just once. This rearrangement joins TRBV9 to TRBJ1-5, with 8 bases fitting TRBD1. After removal of 1 base from V and 4 bases from J, the junction contained 1 base not matched to a gene. Germline lookup yields CDR1 SGDLS and CDR2 YYNGEE. The CDR3 is made up of 14 amino acids. CDR3 residues: CASSVNRGNQPQHF. The CDR3 DNA sequence: TGTGCCAGCAGCGTAAACAGGGGGAATCAGCCCCAGCATTTT.

V usage is TRBV2 and J usage is TRBJ2-7, with D possibly being TRBD2 (7 bases). V gave up 10 bases and J gave up 0 bases, with 22 bases separating them. Germline CDR1 and CDR2: SNHLY and FYNNEI. The CDR3 consists of 16 residues. The CDR3 bases are TGTGCCATCCTAAGGTGGGGGGGCGAACCCTCCTACGAGCAGTACTTC. The encoded protein is CAILRWGGEPSYEQYF.

The rearrangement links TRBV5-1 to TRBJ2-7, with 13 bases that match TRBD2. J gave up 7 bases and V 3 bases, and 7 bases lay outside the gene matches. The CDR3 sequence is 15 residues long. The V gene's germline CDR1 is SGHRS and CDR2 YFSETQ. In nucleotides, the CDR3 is TGCGCCAGCAGCTCTACTAGCGGGGGGGCGGTTGAGCAGTACTTC. This translates into CASSSTSGGAVEQYF.

The V gene is TRBV4-2, the J gene TRBJ2-1; 8 nucleotides line up with TRBD2. J lost 4 bases, V lost 1 base, and 3 bases had no gene match. Germline V gene lookup returns CDR1 LGHNA and CDR2 YNFKEQ. The CDR3 totals 15 residues. CDR3 bases: TGTGCCAGCAGCCAAGTTAGCGGGGCGTACAATGAGCAGTTCTTC. This sequence encodes CASSQVSGAYNEQFF.

This chain joins TRBV5-1 and TRBJ1-2; D might be TRBD1 (6 bases). V gave up 6 bases and J gave up 6 bases, with 24 bases separating them. CDR3 size: 16 residues. Looked up from germline, CDR1 is SGHRS and CDR2 is YFSETQ. For the CDR3, the DNA is TGCGCCAGCACCCTAAGGGGCGGGGGCTTGATCGATGGCTACACCTTC. This sequence encodes CASTLRGGGLIDGYTF. The whole variable domain, remainder taken from reference TRBV5-1 and TRBJ1-2, is KAGVTQTPRYLIKTRGQQVTLSCSPISGHRSVSWYQQTPGQGLQFLFEYFSETQRNKGNFPGRFSGRQFSNSRSEMNVSTLELGDSALYLCASTLRGGGLIDGYTFGSGTRLTVV.

This clone was seen just once. The J gene is TRBJ2-3, the V gene TRBV7-9, with a possible D match to TRBD1 (5 bases). Looked up from germline, CDR1 is SEHNR and CDR2 is FQNEAQ (reference sequence). This CDR3 spans 14 amino acids. Trimming pared 5 bases from V and 4 bases from J, leaving 13 bases between. The CDR3 is CASSTPQGSDTQYF. CDR3 in DNA: TGTGCCAGCAGCACCCCCCAGGGATCAGATACGCAGTATTTT.

This clone was recorded a few times. Here the CDR3 reads CASSWLSGNTIYF. CDR3 nucleotide sequence: TGTGCCAGTAGCTGGCTCTCTGGAAACACCATATATTTT. The J gene is TRBJ1-3, the V gene TRBV19; unclear D gene. The CDR3 length is 13 residues. Trimming cost V 6 bases and J 0 bases, with 6 bases left between them. CDR1 LNHDA and CDR2 SQIVND come from the germline V gene (reference sequence).

V is TRBV6-1 and J is TRBJ2-7; 10 bases line up with TRBD1. This CDR3 contains 14 residues. CDR1 is MNHNS and CDR2 is SASEGT in the germline V gene. With 7 bases clipped from V and 6 bases from J, the junction kept 9 bases outside the gene matches. The CDR3 bases are TGTGCCAGCAAAGAGGGACAGGGGTACCTCGAGCAGTACTTC. Residues: CASKEGQGYLEQYF.

This chain joins TRBV7-2 and TRBJ2-2; no firm D call. Trimming stripped 3 bases from V and 3 bases from J, with 8 bases between. The CDR3 loop spans 14 amino acids. Germline V lookup: CDR1 SGHTA, CDR2 FQGNSA. The CDR3, as DNA: TGTGCCAGCAGCTTGGTCGACTACACCGGGGAGCTGTTTTTT. Translating gives CASSLVDYTGELFF.

This chain links TRBV5-6 with TRBJ2-1, with 8 bases fitting TRBD2. The CDR3 is 16 amino acids. CDR1 and CDR2 (germline): SGHDT, YYEEEE. Trimming at V came to 7 bases and at J to 7 bases, leaving 16 bases not matched to a gene. The CDR3 loop is CASAERRGGRYNEQFF. The CDR3 DNA reads TGTGCCAGCGCGGAGCGACGGGGGGGCCGATATAATGAGCAGTTCTTC.

This clone was found once. The CDR3 here is CASSIAGGLQETQYF. CDR3 in DNA: TGTGCCAGCAGCATAGCGGGGGGCCTCCAAGAGACCCAGTACTTC. This rearrangement joins TRBV13 to TRBJ2-5, with 10 bases aligning to TRBD2. J gave up 1 base and V 5 bases, and 4 bases lay outside the gene matches. CDR3 length: 15 amino acids. Germline values: CDR1 PRHDT, CDR2 FYEKMQ (reference sequence).

V gene TRBV14 combines with J gene TRBJ1-1; D unclear. CDR1 and CDR2 (germline): SGHDN, FVKESK. The CDR3 extends over 12 amino acids. The V end lost 4 bases, the J end lost 4 bases, and 7 bases lay between the germline ends. The CDR3 loop is CASSPAGTEAFF. DNA for the CDR3: TGTGCCAGCAGCCCGGCGGGCACTGAAGCTTTCTTT.

The CDR3 DNA sequence: TGCAGCGCGACCGGGACAGGGGATGGCTACACCTTC. This sequence encodes CSATGTGDGYTF. The rearrangement joins TRBV29-1 to TRBJ1-2, with 10 bases that match TRBD1. The CDR3 runs to 12 residues. Germline loops: CDR1 SQVTM, CDR2 ANQGSEA. Trimming cost V 7 bases and J 6 bases; bases outside gene matches: 5.

The chain joins TRBV4-1 to TRBJ2-7, with TRBD1 identical over 12 bases. The CDR3 has 14 amino acids. The junction had 7 bases not matched to a gene; V was cut back by 4 bases and J by 9 bases. Germline loops: CDR1 MGHRA, CDR2 YSYEKL. The CDR3 protein is CASSRHGTGGWQYF. In DNA, the CDR3 is TGCGCCAGCAGCCGACACGGGACAGGGGGCTGGCAGTACTTC.

The chain joins TRBV10-3 to TRBJ2-7; 11 bases match TRBD2. V lost 6 bases, J lost 4 bases, and 8 bases stayed unmatched. The germline CDR1 and CDR2 sequences are ENHRY and SYGVKD. The CDR3 has 15 residues. CDR3 bases: TGTGCCATCAGGGATCTAGCGGGGGGAAATTACGAGCAGTACTTC. This translates into CAIRDLAGGNYEQYF.

The chain is built from TRBV29-1 and TRBJ1-4; 7 bases are shared with TRBD1. The CDR3 length is 17 residues. From germline, CDR1 is SQVTM and CDR2 ANQGSEA. V was clipped by 5 bases and J by 0 bases; unmatched bases: 12. In DNA, the CDR3 is TGCAGCGTTAGACACAGGGGATCTTCTTCAACTAATGAAAAACTGTTTTTT. Protein: CSVRHRGSSSTNEKLFF.

In this sample, this clone turned up once. V and J are TRBV7-2 and TRBJ2-7, with 11 nucleotides matching TRBD1. Trimming removed 1 base from V and 3 bases from J; junction bases left unmatched: 5. The CDR3 is 16 amino acids. Germline V gene data show CDR1 as SGHTA and CDR2 as FQGNSA. CDR3 DNA: TGTGCCAGCAGCTTAGGTTGGGGGACAGGGGGCTACGAGCAGTACTTC. This encodes CASSLGWGTGGYEQYF.